This is a list of T cell receptor beta chains from one sample in a study of cytomegalovirus exposure and HLA in healthy donors. Method: immunoSEQ multiplex PCR; TCRdb's copy keeps in-frame clones and lacks some. The sample holds roughly 120,000 clones, approximately 80% seen once. Sequenced: PBMCs. All receptors derive from a woman aged 25 to 39 in good health and CMV-seropositive. The CDR3 runs from the conserved cysteine through the conserved F or W. The D gene is left open where the match is weak. Where a row states a size, it is once, few, many or the class of an expanded clone; other rows omit it.

>TRBV9|TRBJ2-5|-|-
CASSVARPQETQYF
TGTGCCAGCAGCGTAGCTAGACCCCAAGAGACCCAGTACTTC
>TRBV18|TRBJ2-7|once|-
CASSPMGGLGEQYF
TGTGCCAGCTCTCCCATGGGCGGGCTGGGCGAGCAGTACTTC
>TRBV30|TRBJ1-5|-|-
CAWSLNNGGDQPQHF
TGTGCCTGGAGTCTTAACAATGGGGGGGATCAGCCCCAGCATTTT
>TRBV9|TRBJ1-2|-|-
CASSPLGGKGYTF
TGTGCCAGCAGCCCGTTGGGGGGGAAAGGCTACACCTTC
>TRBV2|TRBJ2-3|-|TRBD2
CASSERRGLADTQYF
TGTGCCAGCAGTGAACGCCGTGGACTAGCAGATACGCAGTATTTT
>TRBV7-2|TRBJ1-4|-|-
CASSLAAGKEKLFF
TGTGCCAGCAGCTTAGCGGCAGGGAAGGAAAAACTGTTTTTT
>TRBV6-5|TRBJ2-7|-|-
CASSSDSTYEQYF
TGTGCCAGCAGCTCCGACAGTACCTACGAGCAGTACTTC
>TRBV30|TRBJ2-1|-|TRBD1
CAWAPGTGWNEQFF
TGTGCCTGGGCCCCCGGGACAGGATGGAATGAGCAGTTCTTC
>TRBV19|TRBJ1-4|-|-
CASSIRRDLTATNEKLFF
TGTGCCAGTAGTATTAGGAGGGACCTGACTGCAACTAATGAAAAACTGTTTTTT
>TRBV4-2|TRBJ2-2|few|TRBD2
CASSQEGTSGRVRTGELFF
TGTGCCAGCAGCCAAGAGGGCACTAGCGGGAGGGTTCGGACCGGGGAGCTGTTTTTT
>TRBV2|TRBJ2-5|-|-
CASSEAQSSQETQYF
TGTGCCAGCAGTGAAGCGCAGTCATCTCAAGAGACCCAGTACTTC
>TRBV6-1|TRBJ1-1|-|TRBD1
CASSERRTGMNTEAFF
TGTGCCAGCAGTGAGCGACGGACAGGGATGAACACTGAAGCTTTCTTT
>TRBV27|TRBJ1-2|-|-
CASSFRGSIGYTF
TGTGCCAGCAGTTTTAGAGGGAGCATCGGCTACACCTTC
>TRBV4-1|TRBJ1-5|-|TRBD1
CASSQHGQGDQPQHF
TGCGCCAGCAGCCAACACGGACAGGGAGATCAGCCCCAGCATTTT
>TRBV9|TRBJ1-2|few|-
CASSVQGYGYTF
TGTGCCAGCAGCGTACAGGGGTATGGCTACACCTTC
>TRBV19|TRBJ2-7|-|TRBD2
CASSSSGGTYEQYF
TGTGCCAGTAGTTCTAGCGGGGGGACCTACGAGCAGTACTTC